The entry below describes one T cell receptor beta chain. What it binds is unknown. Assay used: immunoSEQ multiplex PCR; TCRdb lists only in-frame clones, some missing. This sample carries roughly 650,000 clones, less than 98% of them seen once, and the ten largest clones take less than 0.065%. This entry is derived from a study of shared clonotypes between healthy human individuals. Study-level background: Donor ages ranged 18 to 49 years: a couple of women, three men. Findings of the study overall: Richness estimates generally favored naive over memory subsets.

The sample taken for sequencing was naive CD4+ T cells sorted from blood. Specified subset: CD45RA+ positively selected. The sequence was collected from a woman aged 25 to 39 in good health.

The CDR3 region is CASSLLPSNTEAFF. The CDR3 DNA reads as TGTGCCAGCAGCTTATTACCCTCCAACACTGAAGCTTTCTTT. The chain carries TRBV7-2 and TRBJ1-1; D ambiguous. The CDR3 sequence is 14 residues long. Trimming took 2 bases from V and 2 from J, leaving 9 bases between them. Germline CDR1 and CDR2: SGHTA and FQGNSA.